The 30 T cell receptor beta chains given below trace back to one sample, sequenced in a study of blood T cell repertoires in COVID-19. Only in-frame clones appear in the TCRdb table, and some are missing; sequencing was by immunoSEQ multiplex PCR. The sample consists of some 350,000 clones, 70% to 90% of them appearing once. The sequencing input was peripheral blood. The receptors come from a human donor in a cohort sampled during active COVID-19.

This clone was recorded once. The rearrangement joins TRBV3-1 (or the pseudogene TRBV3-2) to TRBJ2-7; D possibly corresponds to TRBD1 (6 bases). The CDR3 runs 15 residues. Germline-derived CDR1 and CDR2 are LGHDT and YNNKEL (reference sequence). Between the trimmed V and J ends, which lost 0 bases and 5 bases, there was a span of 14 bases. CDR3 amino acids: CASSQDFVRGNEQYF. CDR3 nucleotide sequence: TGTGCCAGCAGCCAAGATTTTGTAAGGGGGAACGAGCAGTACTTC.

This clone appeared once. The sample carries other DNA sequences with the same CDR3. The rearrangement links TRBV7-8 to TRBJ2-7; perhaps TRBD1 as D (7 bases). In germline, CDR1 is SGHVS, CDR2 FQNEAQ. The CDR3 runs to 13 residues. V lost 6 bases and J lost 4, with 13 bases in between. In DNA, the CDR3 is TGTGCCAGCAGTCCGGGGGACAGATACGAGCAGTACTTC. Translation gives CASSPGDRYEQYF.

The rearrangement links TRBV7-9 to TRBJ2-7, with D tentatively TRBD2 (5 bases). Deletions cut 4 bases from V and 2 bases from J, with 18 bases between. There are 16 residues in the CDR3. Looked up from germline, CDR1 is SEHNR and CDR2 is FQNEAQ (reference sequence). Here the CDR3 DNA reads TGTGCCAGCAGCTCCTCATCAACCGGGGAGACCTACGAGCAGTACTTC. This encodes CASSSSSTGETYEQYF.

V gene TRBV24-1 combines with J gene TRBJ1-5; the D gene is possibly TRBD1 (5 bases). CDR1 is KGHDR, CDR2 SFDVKD, per germline. The CDR3 contains 14 residues. Trimming pared 5 bases from V and 4 bases from J, leaving 11 bases between. As DNA, the CDR3 is TGTGCCACCAGTGCAAGAGACAGAAATCAGCCCCAGCATTTT. Its protein is CATSARDRNQPQHF.

Regarding this clone: This same CDR3 is encoded by further DNA sequences in the sample. The gene calls are TRBV11-3 and TRBJ2-3; D is undetermined. Per the germline V gene, CDR1 is SGHNT and CDR2 is YENEEA. Trimming pared 4 bases from V and 0 bases from J, leaving 8 bases between. The CDR3 consists of 14 residues. This CDR3 is CASSSTASTDTQYF. The CDR3 DNA reads TGTGCCAGCAGCTCGACTGCAAGCACAGATACGCAGTATTTT.

The rearrangement joins TRBV7-2 to TRBJ2-7; weak D call: TRBD2 (6 bases). Germline CDR1 SGHTA, CDR2 FQGNSA. The CDR3 is 16 amino acids. V lost 4 bases and J lost 0, with 16 bases in between. CDR3 region: CASSSRGSGRSYEQYF. The CDR3 DNA reads TGTGCCAGCAGCTCTCGGGGGAGCGGCCGCTCCTACGAGCAGTACTTC. Filled out from reference TRBV7-2 and TRBJ2-7, the complete variable domain reads GAGVSQSPSNKVTEKGKDVELRCDPISGHTALYWYRQSLGQGLEFLIYFQGNSAPDKSGLPSDRFSAERTGGSVSTLTIQRTQQEDSAVYLCASSSRGSGRSYEQYFGPGTRLTVT.

The chain joins TRBV5-1 to TRBJ1-5, with D possibly being TRBD1 (5 bases). V lost 0 bases and J 1 base, leaving 5 bases between the germline ends. Germline V lookup: CDR1 SGHRS, CDR2 YFSETQ. The CDR3 has 14 amino acids. This chain's CDR3 is CASSLEGSNQPQHF. The CDR3 DNA reads as TGCGCCAGCAGCTTGGAGGGGAGCAATCAGCCCCAGCATTTT.

CDR3 sequence: CASSRPESPLHF. As DNA, the CDR3 is TGTGCCAGCAGTAGACCGGAGTCACCCCTCCACTTT. The gene calls are TRBV6-5 and TRBJ1-6, with D unclear. The CDR3 length is 12 residues. Deletions cut 5 bases from V and 10 bases from J, with 9 bases between. In germline, CDR1 is MNHEY, CDR2 SVGAGI.

This clone has just one count. This CDR3 reads CASLRDRGGQPQHF. CDR3 nucleotides: TGTGCCAGCCTCCGGGACAGGGGAGGTCAGCCCCAGCATTTT. The chain is built from TRBV6-5 and TRBJ1-5, with 10 bases identical to TRBD1. The V and J ends lost 8 bases and 6 bases, in that order; junction bases with no gene match: 7. Looked up from germline, CDR1 is MNHEY and CDR2 is SVGAGI. This CDR3 contains 14 residues.

This chain links TRBV4-1 with TRBJ2-5; possible D gene TRBD1, 6 bases. Trimming shortened V by 3 bases and J by 1 base, and 12 bases separated the two germline ends. Germline CDR1 and CDR2: MGHRA and YSYEKL. The CDR3 totals 15 residues. CDR3 DNA sequence: TGCGCCAGCAGCCAGGAACAGGGTATCCAAGAGACCCAGTACTTC. Amino acid sequence: CASSQEQGIQETQYF.

V and J are TRBV4-2 and TRBJ2-1, with TRBD1 matching 8 bases. CDR3 length equals 15 residues. V lost 1 base, J lost 5 bases, and 4 bases stayed unmatched. Germline V CDR1 and CDR2: LGHNA, YNFKEQ. CDR3 DNA: TGTGCCAGCAGCCAAGGGACAGGGAACGACAATGAGCAGTTCTTC. Protein: CASSQGTGNDNEQFF.

The chain couples TRBV7-9 to TRBJ1-1, with D tentatively TRBD1 (6 bases). CDR3 length: 14 amino acids. The V end was cut by 10 bases, the J end by 0 bases, with 15 bases between. Germline lookup yields CDR1 SEHNR and CDR2 FQNEAQ (reference sequence). The CDR3 DNA follows: TGTGCCACAAAAACCGGGACATTGAACACTGAAGCTTTCTTT. It yields the protein CATKTGTLNTEAFF. Complete variable domain (other parts from reference TRBV7-9 and TRBJ1-1): DTGVSQNPRHKITKRGQNVTFRCDPISEHNRLYWYRQTLGQGPEFLTYFQNEAQLEKSRLLSDRFSAERPKGSFSTLEIQRTEQGDSAMYLCATKTGTLNTEAFFGQGTRLTVV.

This chain connects TRBV28 to TRBJ2-1; D uncertain. V lost 6 bases and J 5 bases, leaving 8 bases between the germline ends. The CDR3 has 12 amino acids. CDR1 and CDR2 (germline): MDHEN, SYDVKM. The chain's CDR3 is CASRYNNNEQFF. The CDR3, as DNA: TGTGCCAGCAGGTACAATAACAATGAGCAGTTCTTC.

The CDR3 sequence is CASSLVAGGQTIYNEQFF. The CDR3 DNA sequence: TGTGCCAGCAGCTTAGTTGCGGGGGGCCAAACCATCTACAATGAGCAGTTCTTC. This chain links TRBV7-2 with TRBJ2-1; 8 positions agree with TRBD2. V lost 1 base to trimming and J lost 3 bases; unmatched junction nucleotides: 11. Germline V lookup: CDR1 SGHTA, CDR2 FQGNSA. The CDR3 runs to 18 residues.

The V and J genes are TRBV7-2 and TRBJ2-7; D might be TRBD1 (5 bases). The CDR3 has 13 amino acids. V shed 1 base and J shed 2 bases, with 6 bases lying between them. In germline, CDR1 is SGHTA, CDR2 FQGNSA. In DNA form, the CDR3 reads TGTGCCAGCAGCTTAGGGACAACCTACGAGCAGTACTTC. It specifies CASSLGTTYEQYF. Together with reference TRBV7-2 and TRBJ2-7, the CDR3 gives the full variable domain: GAGVSQSPSNKVTEKGKDVELRCDPISGHTALYWYRQSLGQGLEFLIYFQGNSAPDKSGLPSDRFSAERTGGSVSTLTIQRTQQEDSAVYLCASSLGTTYEQYFGPGTRLTVT.

The CDR3 region has the DNA TGTGCCAGCAGCTTAGTAGGCCCCCCCGGGACTCGGATCGGCAATGAGCAGTTCTTC. Its translation: CASSLVGPPGTRIGNEQFF. The rearrangement uses TRBV7-2 and TRBJ2-1; the D gene is possibly TRBD2 (6 bases). The germline V and J ends were trimmed by 1 base and 6 bases, with 25 bases remaining between them. Germline-derived CDR1 and CDR2 are SGHTA and FQGNSA. This CDR3 is built from 19 residues. Full variable domain (rest looked up from reference TRBV7-2 and TRBJ2-1): GAGVSQSPSNKVTEKGKDVELRCDPISGHTALYWYRQSLGQGLEFLIYFQGNSAPDKSGLPSDRFSAERTGGSVSTLTIQRTQQEDSAVYLCASSLVGPPGTRIGNEQFFGPGTRLTVL.

This chain joins TRBV9 and TRBJ2-3; maybe TRBD1 (6 bases). Germline V gene data show CDR1 as SGDLS and CDR2 as YYNGEE. This CDR3 has 17 amino acids. V lost 4 bases, J lost 0 bases, and 18 bases lay in between. CDR3 nucleotide sequence: TGTGCCAGCAGCCCCGCGAGGGGGTTTTCTAGCACAGATACGCAGTATTTT. Protein sequence: CASSPARGFSSTDTQYF. The entire variable domain, with the rest obtained from reference TRBV9 and TRBJ2-3, is as follows: DSGVTQTPKHLITATGQRVTLRCSPRSGDLSVYWYQQSLDQGLQFLIQYYNGEERAKGNILERFSAQQFPDLHSELNLSSLELGDSALYFCASSPARGFSSTDTQYFGPGTRLTVL.

The chain links TRBV10-3 to TRBJ2-7; 10 bases map to TRBD2. CDR3 length: 17 amino acids. The V segment lost 0 bases and the J segment 2 bases; nucleotides outside the gene matches: 7. The V gene's germline CDR1 is ENHRY and CDR2 SYGVKD. For the CDR3, the DNA is TGTGCCATCAGTGAGTCGGTAGCGGGAGGATCGACCTACGAGCAGTACTTC. This gives the protein CAISESVAGGSTYEQYF.

V and J are TRBV29-1 and TRBJ2-3; D is perhaps TRBD1 (5 bases). The germline CDR1 and CDR2 sequences are SQVTM and ANQGSEA. This CDR3 is 13 amino acids long. Trimming stripped 4 bases from V and 4 bases from J, with 12 bases between. CDR3 coding DNA: TGCAGCGTTGTAGGGGTGCCGGCAGATACGCAGTATTTT. Translating gives CSVVGVPADTQYF.

This chain connects TRBV30 to TRBJ1-1, with 8 bases aligning to TRBD1. There are 14 residues in the CDR3. With 1 base clipped from V and 4 bases from J, the junction kept 5 bases outside the gene matches. The V gene's germline CDR1 is GTSNPN and CDR2 SVGIG (reference sequence). CDR3 sequence: CAWSARGQGTEAFF. CDR3 nucleotides: TGTGCCTGGAGTGCCAGGGGGCAAGGCACTGAAGCTTTCTTT.

The chain uses TRBV19 and TRBJ2-1; 12 positions match TRBD2. V trimming: 4 bases; J trimming: 4 bases; junction bases outside the gene matches: 14. This CDR3 contains 19 residues. Germline V CDR1 and CDR2: LNHDA, SQIVND (reference sequence). CDR3 nucleotide sequence: TGTGCCAGTAGTAGAAGCCAGCTAGCGGGAGGGCCACTTTACAATGAGCAGTTCTTC. Its protein product is CASSRSQLAGGPLYNEQFF.

The chain combines TRBV5-1 with TRBJ1-6, with a possible D match to TRBD1 (5 bases). The CDR3 consists of 15 residues. Germline assignment: CDR1 SGHRS and CDR2 YFSETQ. The V gene lost 6 bases and the J gene lost 7 bases, with 17 bases spanning the gap. The CDR3 coding sequence is TGCGCCAGCACCTCATTCGGGGGTAGGAATTCACCCCTCCACTTT. Amino acids: CASTSFGGRNSPLHF.

The chain carries TRBV18 and TRBJ1-1; the D gene is possibly TRBD1 (5 bases). Trimming cost V 0 bases and J 5 bases, with 13 bases left between them. This CDR3 has 15 residues. Germline CDR1 is KGHSH and CDR2 is LQKENI. In DNA form, the CDR3 reads TGTGCCAGCTCACCACCCCAGGGAGGTGGGACTGAAGCTTTCTTT. This sequence encodes CASSPPQGGGTEAFF.

J is TRBJ1-2 and V is TRBV10-3, with TRBD1 matching 10 bases. From germline, CDR1 is ENHRY and CDR2 SYGVKD. V was pared by 6 bases and J by 6 bases, with 7 bases of the junction left unmatched. The CDR3 runs 14 residues. CDR3: CAISTTGTGDGYTF. Here the CDR3 DNA reads TGTGCCATCAGCACCACCGGGACAGGGGATGGCTACACCTTC.

The rearrangement joins TRBV11-2 to TRBJ2-5, with D tentatively TRBD1 (5 bases). Deletions cut 1 base from V and 2 bases from J, with 20 bases between. CDR3 length: 18 residues. Per the germline V gene, CDR1 is SGHAT and CDR2 is FQNNGV. The CDR3 spells CASSLGDGVTVRQETQYF. CDR3 DNA sequence: TGTGCCAGCAGCTTAGGGGATGGGGTGACAGTTCGTCAAGAGACCCAGTACTTC.

The chain uses TRBV19 and TRBJ1-6; D uncertain. V gave up 3 bases and J gave up 6 bases, with 9 bases separating them. This CDR3 contains 14 residues. CDR1 and CDR2 from the germline V gene are LNHDA and SQIVND (reference sequence). Written as DNA, the CDR3 is TGTGCCAGTAGTATTCAGGTGTTTAATTCACCCCTCCACTTT. As protein: CASSIQVFNSPLHF.

This clone showed up just a few times. This chain joins TRBV9 and TRBJ1-3; D is unclear. V lost 2 bases and J lost 0, with 6 bases in between. Germline-derived CDR1 and CDR2 are SGDLS and YYNGEE. The CDR3 covers 14 residues. The CDR3 here is CASSVSISGNTIYF. The CDR3 nucleotides read TGTGCCAGCAGCGTTTCAATCTCTGGAAACACCATATATTTT.

Of note for this clone: Other DNA sequences in the same sample also yield this CDR3. V and J are TRBV4-1 and TRBJ2-7; the match to TRBD1 covers 10 bases. Trimming cost V 4 bases and J 2 bases; bases outside gene matches: 2. CDR3 length: 14 amino acids. The germline V gene has CDR1 MGHRA and CDR2 YSYEKL. The CDR3 is CASSRGQGTYEQYF. CDR3 DNA: TGCGCCAGCAGCCGGGGACAGGGGACCTACGAGCAGTACTTC.

This clone has just one count. V and J are TRBV15 and TRBJ2-1, with 7 bases fitting TRBD2. The V and J ends lost 5 bases and 2 bases, in that order; junction bases with no gene match: 3. The CDR3 has 14 amino acids. Germline V gene data show CDR1 as LNHNV and CDR2 as YYDKDF (reference sequence). Here the CDR3 reads CATSVGGTYNEQFF. The DNA of the CDR3 is TGTGCCACCAGCGTGGGGGGGACCTACAATGAGCAGTTCTTC.

V usage is TRBV6-2 or TRBV6-3 and J usage is TRBJ2-5, with 7 bases fitting TRBD1. Trimming cost V 2 bases and J 3 bases; bases outside gene matches: 0. Germline loops: CDR1 MNHEY, CDR2 SVGEGT. This CDR3 comprises 13 residues. CDR3 nucleotides: TGTGCCAGCAGTTACGACAGGGAAGAGACCCAGTACTTC. Protein sequence: CASSYDREETQYF.